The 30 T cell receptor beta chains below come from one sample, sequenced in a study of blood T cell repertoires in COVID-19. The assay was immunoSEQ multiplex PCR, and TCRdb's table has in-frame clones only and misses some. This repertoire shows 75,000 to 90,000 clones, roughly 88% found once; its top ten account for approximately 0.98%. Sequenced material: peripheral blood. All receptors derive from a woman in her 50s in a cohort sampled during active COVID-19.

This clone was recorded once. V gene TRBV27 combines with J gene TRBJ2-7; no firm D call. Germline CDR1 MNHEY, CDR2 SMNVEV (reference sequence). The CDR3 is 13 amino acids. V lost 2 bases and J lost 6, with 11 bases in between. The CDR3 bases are TGTGCCAGCAGTTTAGTCTTAAATTCCGAGCAGTACTTC. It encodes CASSLVLNSEQYF.

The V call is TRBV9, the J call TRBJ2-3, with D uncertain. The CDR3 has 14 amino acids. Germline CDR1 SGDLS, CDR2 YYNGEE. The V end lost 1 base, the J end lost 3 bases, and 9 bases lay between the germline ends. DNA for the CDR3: TGTGCCAGCAGCGTACGTGAGATGACAGATACGCAGTATTTT. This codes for CASSVREMTDTQYF.

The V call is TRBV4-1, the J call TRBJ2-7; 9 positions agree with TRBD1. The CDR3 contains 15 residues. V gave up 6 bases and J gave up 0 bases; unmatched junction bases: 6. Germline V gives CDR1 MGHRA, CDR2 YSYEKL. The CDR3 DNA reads TGCGCCAGCAGTTATGGACAGGGGCCCTCCTACGAGCAGTACTTC. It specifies CASSYGQGPSYEQYF.

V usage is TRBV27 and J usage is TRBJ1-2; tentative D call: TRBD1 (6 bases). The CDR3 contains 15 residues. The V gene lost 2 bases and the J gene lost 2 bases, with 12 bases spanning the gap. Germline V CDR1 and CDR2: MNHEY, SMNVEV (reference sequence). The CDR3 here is CASSLIGGSNYGYTF. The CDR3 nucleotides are TGTGCCAGCAGTTTAATAGGGGGATCGAACTATGGCTACACCTTC.

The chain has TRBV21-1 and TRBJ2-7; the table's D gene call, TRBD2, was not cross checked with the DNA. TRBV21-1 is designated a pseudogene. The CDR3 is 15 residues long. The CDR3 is CASSKDGTSSPEQYF. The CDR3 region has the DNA TGTGCCAGCAGCAAAGACGGGACTAGCTCTCCAGAGCAGTACTTC.

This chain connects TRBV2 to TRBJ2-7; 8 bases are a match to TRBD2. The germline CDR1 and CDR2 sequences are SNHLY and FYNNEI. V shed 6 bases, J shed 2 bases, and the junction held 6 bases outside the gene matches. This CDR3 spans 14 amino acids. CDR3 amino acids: CASRTAGGPYEQYF. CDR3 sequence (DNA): TGTGCCAGCAGGACGGCGGGAGGTCCCTACGAGCAGTACTTC. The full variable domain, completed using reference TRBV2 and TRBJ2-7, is EPEVTQTPSHQVTQMGQEVILRCVPISNHLYFYWYRQILGQKVEFLVSFYNNEISEKSEIFDDQFSVERPDGSNFTLKIRSTKLEDSAMYFCASRTAGGPYEQYFGPGTRLTVT.

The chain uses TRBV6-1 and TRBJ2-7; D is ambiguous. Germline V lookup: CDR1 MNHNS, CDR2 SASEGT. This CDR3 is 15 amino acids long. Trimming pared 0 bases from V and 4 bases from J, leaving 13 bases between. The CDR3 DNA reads TGTGCCAGCAGTGAAGCGCGACAACCTGTGTACGAGCAGTACTTC. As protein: CASSEARQPVYEQYF.

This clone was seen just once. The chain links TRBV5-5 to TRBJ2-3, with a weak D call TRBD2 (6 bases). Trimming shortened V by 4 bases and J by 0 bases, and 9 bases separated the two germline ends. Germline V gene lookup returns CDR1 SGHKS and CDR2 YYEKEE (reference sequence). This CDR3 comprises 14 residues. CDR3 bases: TGTGCCAGCAGCCCCGGGACTAGCACAGATACGCAGTATTTT. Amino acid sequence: CASSPGTSTDTQYF.

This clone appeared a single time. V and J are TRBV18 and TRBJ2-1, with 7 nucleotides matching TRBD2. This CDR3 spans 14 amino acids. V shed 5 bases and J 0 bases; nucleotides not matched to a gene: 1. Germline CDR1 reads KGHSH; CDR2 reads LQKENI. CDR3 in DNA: TGTGCCAGCTCAGGCGGGAGCTCCTACAATGAGCAGTTCTTC. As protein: CASSGGSSYNEQFF.

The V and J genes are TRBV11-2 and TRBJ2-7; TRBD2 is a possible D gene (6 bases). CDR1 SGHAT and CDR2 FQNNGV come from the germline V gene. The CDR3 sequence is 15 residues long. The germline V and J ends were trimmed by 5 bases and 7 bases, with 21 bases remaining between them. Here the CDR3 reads CASSVGQGGRREQYF. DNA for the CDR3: TGTGCCAGCAGCGTGGGGCAGGGAGGAAGGAGGGAGCAGTACTTC. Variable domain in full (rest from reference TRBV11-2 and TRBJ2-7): EAGVAQSPRYKIIEKRQSVAFWCNPISGHATLYWYQQILGQGPKLLIQFQNNGVVDDSQLPKDRFSAERLKGVDSTLKIQPAKLEDSAVYLCASSVGQGGRREQYFGPGTRLTVT.

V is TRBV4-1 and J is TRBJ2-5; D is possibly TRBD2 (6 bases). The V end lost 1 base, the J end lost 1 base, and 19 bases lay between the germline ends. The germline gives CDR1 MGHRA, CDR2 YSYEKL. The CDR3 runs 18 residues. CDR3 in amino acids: CASSQGGWGGNAQETQYF. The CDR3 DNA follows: TGCGCCAGCAGCCAAGGAGGATGGGGCGGGAACGCCCAAGAGACCCAGTACTTC.

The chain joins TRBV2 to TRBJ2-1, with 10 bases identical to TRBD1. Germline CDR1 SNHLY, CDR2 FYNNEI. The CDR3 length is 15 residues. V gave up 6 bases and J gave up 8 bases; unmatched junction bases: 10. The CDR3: CASRDRDRGKDEQFF. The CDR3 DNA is TGTGCCAGCAGAGACCGGGACAGGGGCAAAGATGAGCAGTTCTTC. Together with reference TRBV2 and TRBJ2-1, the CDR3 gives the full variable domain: EPEVTQTPSHQVTQMGQEVILRCVPISNHLYFYWYRQILGQKVEFLVSFYNNEISEKSEIFDDQFSVERPDGSNFTLKIRSTKLEDSAMYFCASRDRDRGKDEQFFGPGTRLTVL.

The CDR3 region is CASSASGRTDTQYF. CDR3 sequence (DNA): TGCGCCAGCAGTGCTAGCGGGAGGACAGATACGCAGTATTTT. The V call is TRBV10-1, the J call TRBJ2-3; the match to TRBD2 covers 11 bases. The length of the CDR3 is 14 residues. Germline loops: CDR1 WNHNN, CDR2 SYGVQD (reference sequence). V shed 4 bases and J 3 bases; nucleotides not matched to a gene: 0.

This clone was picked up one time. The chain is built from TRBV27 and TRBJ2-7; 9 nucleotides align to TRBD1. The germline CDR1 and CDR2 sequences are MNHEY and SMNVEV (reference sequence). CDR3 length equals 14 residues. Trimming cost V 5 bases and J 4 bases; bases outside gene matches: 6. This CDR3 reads CASSVRDREYEQYF. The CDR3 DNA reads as TGTGCCAGCAGTGTCCGGGACAGGGAATACGAGCAGTACTTC.

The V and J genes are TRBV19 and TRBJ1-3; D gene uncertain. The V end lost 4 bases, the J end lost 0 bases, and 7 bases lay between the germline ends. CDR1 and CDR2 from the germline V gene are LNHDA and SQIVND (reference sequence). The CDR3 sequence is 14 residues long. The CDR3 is CASSTRVSGNTIYF. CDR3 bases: TGTGCCAGTAGTACCCGGGTCTCTGGAAACACCATATATTTT.

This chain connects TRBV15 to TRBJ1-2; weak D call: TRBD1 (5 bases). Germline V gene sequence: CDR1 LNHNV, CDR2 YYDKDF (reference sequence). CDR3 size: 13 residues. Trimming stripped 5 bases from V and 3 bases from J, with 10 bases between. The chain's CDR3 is CATSGGGDYGYTF. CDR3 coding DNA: TGTGCCACCAGCGGCGGAGGGGACTATGGCTACACCTTC. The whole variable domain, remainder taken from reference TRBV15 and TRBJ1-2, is DAMVIQNPRYQVTQFGKPVTLSCSQTLNHNVMYWYQQKSSQAPKLLFHYYDKDFNNEADTPDNFQSRRPNTSFCFLDIRSPGLGDTAMYLCATSGGGDYGYTFGSGTRLTVV.

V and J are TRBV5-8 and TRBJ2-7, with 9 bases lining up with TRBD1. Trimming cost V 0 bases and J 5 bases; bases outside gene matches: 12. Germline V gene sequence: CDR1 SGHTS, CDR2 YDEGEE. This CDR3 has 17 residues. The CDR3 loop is CASSLVLLGRDRDEQYF. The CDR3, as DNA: TGTGCCAGCAGCTTGGTACTCCTAGGGCGGGACAGGGACGAGCAGTACTTC.

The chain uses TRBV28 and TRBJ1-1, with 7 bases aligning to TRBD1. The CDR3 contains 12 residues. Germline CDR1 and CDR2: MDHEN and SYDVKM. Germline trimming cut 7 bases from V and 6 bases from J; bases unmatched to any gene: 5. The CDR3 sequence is CASIRGRSEAFF. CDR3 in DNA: TGTGCCAGCATTAGGGGGCGGTCTGAAGCTTTCTTT. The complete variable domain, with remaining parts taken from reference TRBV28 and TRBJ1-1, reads DVKVTQSSRYLVKRTGEKVFLECVQDMDHENMFWYRQDPGLGLRLIYFSYDVKMKEKGDIPEGYSVSREKKERFSLILESASTNQTSMYLCASIRGRSEAFFGQGTRLTVV.

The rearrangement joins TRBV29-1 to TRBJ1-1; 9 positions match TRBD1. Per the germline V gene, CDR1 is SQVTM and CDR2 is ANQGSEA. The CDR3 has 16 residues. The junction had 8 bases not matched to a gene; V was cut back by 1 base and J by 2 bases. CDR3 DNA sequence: TGCAGCGTTGAAGGCGTACAGGGGGCGCGAAACACTGAAGCTTTCTTT. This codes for CSVEGVQGARNTEAFF.

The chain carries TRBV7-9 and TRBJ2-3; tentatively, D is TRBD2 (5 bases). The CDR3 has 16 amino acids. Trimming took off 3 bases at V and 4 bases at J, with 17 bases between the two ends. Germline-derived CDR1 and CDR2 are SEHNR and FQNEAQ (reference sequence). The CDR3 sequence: CASSFTRGYAADTQYF. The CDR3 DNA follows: TGTGCCAGCAGCTTCACGAGAGGGTATGCGGCAGATACGCAGTATTTT.

The CDR3: CASGVSSGYTGELFF. The CDR3 bases are TGTGCCAGCGGCGTATCCAGCGGGTACACCGGGGAGCTGTTTTTT. The rearrangement uses TRBV11-1 and TRBJ2-2; TRBD2 might be the D (6 bases). CDR3 length: 15 residues. CDR1 is SGHAT, CDR2 FQDESV, per germline (reference sequence). Trimming left V 8 bases short and J 3 bases short, with 16 bases between.

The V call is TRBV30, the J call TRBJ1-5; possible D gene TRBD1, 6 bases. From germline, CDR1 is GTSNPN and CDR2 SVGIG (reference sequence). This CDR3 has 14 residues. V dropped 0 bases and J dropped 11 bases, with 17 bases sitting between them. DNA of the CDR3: TGTGCCTGGAGTGTACAAGGGGGGGGGATGGCCCAGCATTTT. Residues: CAWSVQGGGMAQHF. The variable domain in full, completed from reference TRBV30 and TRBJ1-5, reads SQTIHQWPATLVQPVGSPLSLECTVEGTSNPNLYWYRQAAGRGLQLLFYSVGIGQISSEVPQNLSASRPQDRQFILSSKKLLLSDSGFYLCAWSVQGGGMAQHFGDGTRLSIL.

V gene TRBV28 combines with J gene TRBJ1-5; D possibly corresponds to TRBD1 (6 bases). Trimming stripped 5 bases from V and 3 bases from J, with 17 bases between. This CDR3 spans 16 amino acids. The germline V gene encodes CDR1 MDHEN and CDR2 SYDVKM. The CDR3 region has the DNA TGTGCCAGCAGTACCCGGTGGGGGGGGCTCAATCAGCCCCAGCATTTT. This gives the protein CASSTRWGGLNQPQHF. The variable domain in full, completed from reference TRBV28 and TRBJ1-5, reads DVKVTQSSRYLVKRTGEKVFLECVQDMDHENMFWYRQDPGLGLRLIYFSYDVKMKEKGDIPEGYSVSREKKERFSLILESASTNQTSMYLCASSTRWGGLNQPQHFGDGTRLSIL.

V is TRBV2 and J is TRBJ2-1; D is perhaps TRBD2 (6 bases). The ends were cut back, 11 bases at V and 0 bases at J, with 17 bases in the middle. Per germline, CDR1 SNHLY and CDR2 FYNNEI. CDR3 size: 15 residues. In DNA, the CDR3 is TGTGCCTCATTAGCGGAAATGAGCTCCTACAATGAGCAGTTCTTC. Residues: CASLAEMSSYNEQFF. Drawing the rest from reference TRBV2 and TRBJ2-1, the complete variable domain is EPEVTQTPSHQVTQMGQEVILRCVPISNHLYFYWYRQILGQKVEFLVSFYNNEISEKSEIFDDQFSVERPDGSNFTLKIRSTKLEDSAMYFCASLAEMSSYNEQFFGPGTRLTVL.

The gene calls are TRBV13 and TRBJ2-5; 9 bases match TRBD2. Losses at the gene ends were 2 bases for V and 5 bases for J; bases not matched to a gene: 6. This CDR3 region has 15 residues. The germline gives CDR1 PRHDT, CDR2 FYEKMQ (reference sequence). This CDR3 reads CASSLPLAGEETQYF. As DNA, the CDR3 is TGTGCCAGCAGCTTACCTTTAGCGGGAGAGGAGACCCAGTACTTC.

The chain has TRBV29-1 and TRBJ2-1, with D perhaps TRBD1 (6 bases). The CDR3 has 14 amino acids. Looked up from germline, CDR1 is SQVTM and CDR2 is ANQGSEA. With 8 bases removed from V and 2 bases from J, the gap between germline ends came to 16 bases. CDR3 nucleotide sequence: TGCAGCAGTAAAGGGGGACGGACCTACAATGAGCAGTTCTTC. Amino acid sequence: CSSKGGRTYNEQFF.

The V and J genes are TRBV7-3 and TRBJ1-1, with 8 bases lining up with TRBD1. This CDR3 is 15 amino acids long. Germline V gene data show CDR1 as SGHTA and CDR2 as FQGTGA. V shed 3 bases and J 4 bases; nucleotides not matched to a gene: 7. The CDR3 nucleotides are TGTGCCAGCAGCTTGGACAGGGTGTCGATCACTGAAGCTTTCTTT. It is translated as CASSLDRVSITEAFF.

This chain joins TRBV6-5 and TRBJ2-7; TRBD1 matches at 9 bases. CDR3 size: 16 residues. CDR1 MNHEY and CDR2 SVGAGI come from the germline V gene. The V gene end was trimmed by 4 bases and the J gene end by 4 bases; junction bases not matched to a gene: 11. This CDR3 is CASSWGQVQGAYEQYF. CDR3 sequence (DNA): TGTGCCAGCAGTTGGGGGCAGGTACAGGGGGCTTACGAGCAGTACTTC.

The CDR3 DNA follows: TGTGCCAGCAGCTTAGAACTAGGTTCCGGGGAGCTGTTTTTT. Its translation is CASSLELGSGELFF. V usage is TRBV11-3 and J usage is TRBJ2-2; tentatively, D is TRBD2 (5 bases). This CDR3 has 14 amino acids. Germline V CDR1 and CDR2: SGHNT, YENEEA. V was pared by 0 bases and J by 6 bases, with 8 bases between.

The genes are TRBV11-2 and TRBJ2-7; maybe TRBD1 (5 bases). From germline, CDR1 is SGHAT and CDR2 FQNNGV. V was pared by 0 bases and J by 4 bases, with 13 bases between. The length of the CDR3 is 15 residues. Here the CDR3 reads CASSLEAGKGYEQYF. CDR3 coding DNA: TGTGCCAGCAGCTTAGAGGCAGGGAAAGGATACGAGCAGTACTTC.